The 16 T cell receptor beta chains below were found in one sample sequenced in a study of memory CD4+ T cells and cytomegalovirus serostatus. Sequencing used immunoSEQ multiplex PCR; TCRdb keeps in-frame clones, though not all of them. The sample has fewer than 50,000 clones, over 60% seen once. Single viable CD3+CD4+CD8-CD45RO+ cells were sorted as the memory CD4+ T cells. The sequencing sample was made of memory CD4+ T cells from blood. The source is an adult in good health and CMV-seronegative.

The chain combines TRBV7-6 with TRBJ1-5; D uncertain. Trimming took 2 bases from V and 6 from J, leaving 5 bases between them. CDR3 length: 12 residues. Germline loops: CDR1 SGHVS, CDR2 FNYEAQ. CDR3 amino acids: CASSLPGQPQHF. CDR3 bases: TGTGCCAGCAGCTTACCCGGTCAGCCCCAGCATTTT.

The chain joins TRBV2 to TRBJ1-3; 7 bases line up with TRBD1. The CDR3 is 15 residues long. Trimming removed 8 bases from V and 2 bases from J; junction bases left unmatched: 9. The V gene's germline CDR1 is SNHLY and CDR2 FYNNEI. Here the CDR3 DNA reads TGTGCCAGCCGCGGCAGGGGGGGAGCTGGAAACACCATATATTTT. Translating gives CASRGRGGAGNTIYF.

The chain has TRBV27 and TRBJ2-3; TRBD2 is a possible D gene (6 bases). This CDR3 spans 20 amino acids. The germline CDR1 and CDR2 sequences are MNHEY and SMNVEV (reference sequence). Trimming shortened V by 0 bases and J by 5 bases, and 27 bases separated the two germline ends. The CDR3 loop reads CASSLSGVYRAGWGGDTQYF. DNA of the CDR3: TGTGCCAGCAGTTTATCAGGAGTATATAGGGCAGGGTGGGGAGGAGATACGCAGTATTTT.

J is TRBJ2-3 and V is TRBV5-4, with D possibly TRBD2 on 5 matching bases. Germline assignment: CDR1 SGHNT and CDR2 YYREEE (reference sequence). Trimming shortened V by 0 bases and J by 4 bases, and 6 bases separated the two germline ends. This CDR3 spans 13 amino acids. CDR3 DNA sequence: TGTGCCAGCAGCTTGGTGAGGGCAGATACGCAGTATTTT. It codes for CASSLVRADTQYF.

This chain links TRBV7-2 with TRBJ2-7; 8 bases align to TRBD2. Looked up from germline, CDR1 is SGHTA and CDR2 is FQGNSA. The length of the CDR3 is 17 residues. The V gene end was trimmed by 1 base and the J gene end by 2 bases; junction bases not matched to a gene: 10. The CDR3 nucleotides read TGTGCCAGCAGCTTAGGGGGGGCTAGCGGGTATACCTACGAGCAGTACTTC. Encoded protein: CASSLGGASGYTYEQYF.

This clone was seen only a few times. The V and J genes are TRBV6-1 and TRBJ1-1; D is unclear. V lost 7 bases, J lost 0 bases, and 9 bases lay in between. Germline assignment: CDR1 MNHNS and CDR2 SASEGT. CDR3 length: 13 residues. The DNA for the CDR3 is TGTGCCAGCAAATTGGGGATGAACACTGAAGCTTTCTTT. This translates into CASKLGMNTEAFF.

The chain combines TRBV7-9 with TRBJ1-3; possibly TRBD1 for D (5 bases). V was trimmed by 2 bases and J by 2 bases, leaving 16 bases between them. CDR1 and CDR2 (germline): SEHNR, FQNEAQ (reference sequence). This CDR3 has 17 amino acids. This CDR3 reads CASSLLFGAGPGNTIYF. DNA for the CDR3: TGTGCCAGCAGCTTATTATTTGGGGCAGGGCCTGGAAACACCATATATTTT.

This clone was detected a few times. This sequence joins TRBV4-3 and TRBJ1-1; D call uncertain. Between the trimmed V and J ends, which lost 1 base and 7 bases, there was a span of 13 bases. CDR3 length: 14 amino acids. Looked up from germline, CDR1 is LGHNA and CDR2 is YSLEER. The CDR3 nucleotides read TGCGCCAGCAGCCAAGGGAGGGTGATTGGTGAAGCTTTCTTT. Its protein product is CASSQGRVIGEAFF.

The V gene is TRBV2, the J gene TRBJ2-5, with D tentatively TRBD1 or TRBD2 (5 bases each). V lost 8 bases to trimming and J lost 5 bases, with 21 bases between them. This CDR3 has 15 residues. Germline loops: CDR1 SNHLY, CDR2 FYNNEI. In DNA form, the CDR3 reads TGTGCCAGCGGGGACCAAGGCCTTGGTGGGGAGACCCAGTACTTC. This encodes CASGDQGLGGETQYF. The whole variable domain, remainder taken from reference TRBV2 and TRBJ2-5, is EPEVTQTPSHQVTQMGQEVILRCVPISNHLYFYWYRQILGQKVEFLVSFYNNEISEKSEIFDDQFSVERPDGSNFTLKIRSTKLEDSAMYFCASGDQGLGGETQYFGPGTRLLVL.

This clone was seen once. This chain connects TRBV5-1 to TRBJ1-1; D may be TRBD1 (6 bases). The CDR3 sequence is 16 residues long. Germline V gene sequence: CDR1 SGHRS, CDR2 YFSETQ. Trimming stripped 5 bases from V and 0 bases from J, with 17 bases between. The CDR3 is CASSGDRPFMNTEAFF. The CDR3 coding sequence is TGCGCCAGCAGTGGTGACAGGCCTTTTATGAACACTGAAGCTTTCTTT.

This chain joins TRBV7-2 and TRBJ2-3; 7 nucleotides align to TRBD1. Germline values: CDR1 SGHTA, CDR2 FQGNSA. The CDR3 is 14 residues long. The V segment lost 4 bases and the J segment 2 bases; nucleotides outside the gene matches: 3. The CDR3 DNA reads TGTGCCAGCAGCTCGACAGGGTTCACAGATACGCAGTATTTT. It translates to CASSSTGFTDTQYF.

The chain recombines TRBV2 with TRBJ2-5; 9 bases align to TRBD1. In germline, CDR1 is SNHLY, CDR2 FYNNEI. The CDR3 length is 13 residues. V lost 6 bases to trimming and J lost 5 bases; unmatched junction nucleotides: 4. The CDR3 DNA reads TGTGCCAGCAGACAGGGGGCGCCCGAGACCCAGTACTTC. Translated, it gives CASRQGAPETQYF.

V gene TRBV18 combines with J gene TRBJ2-7, with 11 bases matching TRBD1. This CDR3 contains 14 residues. V trimming: 3 bases; J trimming: 3 bases; junction bases outside the gene matches: 1. Germline lookup yields CDR1 KGHSH and CDR2 LQKENI. The CDR3 here is CASSPGTGGYEQYF. Here the CDR3 DNA reads TGTGCCAGCTCACCGGGGACAGGGGGCTACGAGCAGTACTTC.

The chain uses TRBV5-4 and TRBJ2-7; 7 positions agree with TRBD1. The CDR3 totals 15 residues. The V gene end was trimmed by 4 bases and the J gene end by 0 bases; junction bases not matched to a gene: 7. Germline loops: CDR1 SGHNT, CDR2 YYREEE (reference sequence). The CDR3: CASSRGGGGSYEQYF. The CDR3 nucleotides are TGTGCCAGCAGCCGAGGGGGCGGAGGCTCCTACGAGCAGTACTTC.

This rearrangement joins TRBV28 to TRBJ2-5; a weak D match, TRBD2 (5 bases). The CDR3 extends over 13 amino acids. The germline CDR1 and CDR2 sequences are MDHEN and SYDVKM. Deletions cut 6 bases from V and 4 bases from J, with 12 bases between. In DNA, the CDR3 is TGTGCCAGCAGCTATCCTCGGGGAGAGACCCAGTACTTC. This encodes CASSYPRGETQYF.

The gene calls are TRBV9 and TRBJ2-3; 12 bases map to TRBD2. Germline V gene data show CDR1 as SGDLS and CDR2 as YYNGEE. The CDR3 loop spans 16 amino acids. J lost 3 bases, V lost 2 bases, and 4 bases had no gene match. CDR3 coding DNA: TGTGCCAGCAGCGTGACTAGCGGGAGCCCAACAGATACGCAGTATTTT. Protein product: CASSVTSGSPTDTQYF.